This paragraph reports one T cell receptor beta chain. Authors' processing steps: Amplified reference gene primers provided the basis for estimating nucleated cell counts. Assay used: immunoSEQ multiplex PCR; TCRdb lists only in-frame clones, some missing. V and J calls and clone size follow that table, whereas D and trimming were derived from the DNA. The sample holds about 210,000 clones, approximately 82% seen once. CDR1 SQVTM and CDR2 ANQGSEA come from the germline V gene. The CDR3 extends over 13 amino acids. Trimming cost V 2 bases and J 2 bases, with 9 bases left between them. The data were obtained in a study of blood T cell repertoires in COVID-19. Looking at the study overall: Acute and convalescent COVID-19 specimens originated in the United States, Italy and Spain. Sources were T cells, B-cell-depleted T cells, or PBMCs; the material itself was cDNA or gDNA.

Sequencing was performed on peripheral blood. This sequence joins TRBV29-1 and TRBJ1-1; no firm D call. The source is a man aged 45-65 years with active or convalescent COVID-19. CDR3 sequence reads: CSVETTLNTEAFF. CDR3 in DNA: TGCAGCGTTGAAACTACCCTCAACACTGAAGCTTTCTTT.